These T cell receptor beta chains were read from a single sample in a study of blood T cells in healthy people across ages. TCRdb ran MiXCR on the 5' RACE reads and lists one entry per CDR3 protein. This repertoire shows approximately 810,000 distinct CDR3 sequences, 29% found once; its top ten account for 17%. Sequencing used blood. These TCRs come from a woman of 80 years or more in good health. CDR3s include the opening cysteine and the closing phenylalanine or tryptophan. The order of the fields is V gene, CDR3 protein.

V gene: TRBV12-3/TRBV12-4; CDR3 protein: CASSWTGFNQPQHF
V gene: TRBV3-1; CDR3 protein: CASSQDWLAGRTDTQYF
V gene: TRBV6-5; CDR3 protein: CASKPRPNTEAFF
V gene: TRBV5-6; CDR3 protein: CASSFGNSGETQYF
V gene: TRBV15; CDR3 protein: CATSRDLTGTWDTQYF
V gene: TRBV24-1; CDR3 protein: CATSDGGGPYNEQFF
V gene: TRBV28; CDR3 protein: CASHPGTNNQPQHF
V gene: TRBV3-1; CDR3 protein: CASSQFLTGSNSPLHF
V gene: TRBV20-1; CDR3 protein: CSARDTGERAFF
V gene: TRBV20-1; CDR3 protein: CSAPGRVTSYEQYF
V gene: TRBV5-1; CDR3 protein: CASSLYYRATEAFF
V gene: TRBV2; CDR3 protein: CASSVGYQETQYF
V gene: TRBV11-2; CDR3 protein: CASSYDPGGETQYF
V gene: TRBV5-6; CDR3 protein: CASSWGAYNEQFF
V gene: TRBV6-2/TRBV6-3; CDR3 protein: CASGTAGGRGNQPQHF
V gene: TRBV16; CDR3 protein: CASSQSWLAGGTQYF
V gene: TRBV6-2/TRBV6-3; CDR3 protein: CASRLTGATEAFF
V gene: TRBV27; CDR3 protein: CASSLSGFTNSPLHF
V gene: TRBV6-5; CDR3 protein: CASNRGAYTEAFF
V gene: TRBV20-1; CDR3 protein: CSARGAGGEQFF
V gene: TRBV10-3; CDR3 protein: CAISDPTGLGSYNEQFF
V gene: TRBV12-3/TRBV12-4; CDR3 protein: CASSWGNYGYTF
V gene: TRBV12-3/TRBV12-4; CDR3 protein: CASSPQGRGTEAFF
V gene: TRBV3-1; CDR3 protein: CASSWTTGSGYEQYF
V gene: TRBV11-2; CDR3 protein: CASRRGVPMGEQYF
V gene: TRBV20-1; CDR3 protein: CSAMVAGLNTGELFF
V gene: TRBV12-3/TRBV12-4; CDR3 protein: CASSPWTGNYGYTF
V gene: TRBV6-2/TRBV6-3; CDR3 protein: CASSLTESSYEQYF
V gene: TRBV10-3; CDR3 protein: CAISAQANYGYTF
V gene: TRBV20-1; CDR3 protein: CSARGPVQNEQYF
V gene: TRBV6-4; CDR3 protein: CASSDGRDSDTQYF
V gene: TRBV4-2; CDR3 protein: CAGSQAGPLNIQYF
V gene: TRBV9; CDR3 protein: CTSSVELRSDTEAFF
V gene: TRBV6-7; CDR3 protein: CASSPPKQGNYGYTF
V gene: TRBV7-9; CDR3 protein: CAGTSWAEAIQTQYF
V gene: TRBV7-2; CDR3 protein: CASSLGQGVHSPLHF
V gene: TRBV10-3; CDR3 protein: CAIRKDISSYNEQFF
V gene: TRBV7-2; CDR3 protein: CASSSRGGAPGANVLTF
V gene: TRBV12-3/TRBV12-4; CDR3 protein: CASSLAGTPGNTIYF
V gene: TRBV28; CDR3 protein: CASRGINEQFF
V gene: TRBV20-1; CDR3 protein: CSARDRRGDRYKETQYF